The present TCR beta chain was sequenced within a study of Ad26.COV2.S vaccination and SARS-CoV-2 variants. Turning to the study itself: Doses of Ad26.COV2.S were injected into muscle once or twice, 56 days apart. Study-level points and caveats: Recipients given vaccine exceeded placebo recipients in spike-specific TCR breadth.

Treatment in this sample: 15 to 20 received Ad26.COV2.S at low or high dose, single or two shots; 5 received placebo; per-sample allocation not given. On day 63 after the first injection, vaccine and placebo recipients gave samples. Vaccination used an Ad26 vector expressing Wuhan-strain SARS-CoV-2 spike. Trimming took off 1 base at V and 7 bases at J, with 13 bases between the two ends. The CDR3 runs to 15 residues. CDR1 SGHVS and CDR2 FNYEAQ come from the germline V gene. As concerns this clone: Its antigen is still unknown.

Only in-frame clones appear in the TCRdb table, and some are missing; sequencing was by immunoSEQ multiplex PCR. The table lists 350,000 to 450,000 clones, roughly 84% of them singletons. This clonotype was obtained from a person between 18 and 65 years old who received the Ad26.COV2.S COVID-19 vaccine or a placebo. Material: peripheral blood, obtained in a trial of Ad26.COV2.S vaccine versus placebo. The chain combines TRBV7-6 with TRBJ2-2, with a possible D match to TRBD2 (7 bases). The CDR3 loop reads CASSLVGGLNGELFF. For the CDR3, the DNA is TGTGCCAGCAGCTTAGTCGGGGGGCTAAACGGGGAGCTGTTTTTT.